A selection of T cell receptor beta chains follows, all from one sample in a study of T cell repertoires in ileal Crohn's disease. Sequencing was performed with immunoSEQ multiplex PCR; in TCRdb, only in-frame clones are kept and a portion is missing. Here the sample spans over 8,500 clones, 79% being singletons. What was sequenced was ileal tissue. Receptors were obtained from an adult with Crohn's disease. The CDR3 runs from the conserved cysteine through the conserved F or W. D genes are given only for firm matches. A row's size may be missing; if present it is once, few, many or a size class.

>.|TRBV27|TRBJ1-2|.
TGTGCCAACCGACGGGGGGACGGTGGGGGCTACACCTTC
CANRRGDGGGYTF
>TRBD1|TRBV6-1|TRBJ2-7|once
TGTGCCAGCAGCCCCGGCCGGGACAGGGGGTACGAGCAGTACTTC
CASSPGRDRGYEQYF
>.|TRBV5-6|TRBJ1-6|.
TGTGCCAGCTTTTTTTGGGGGGCGCGGGGGAGTTCACCCCTCCACTTT
CASFFWGARGSSPLHF
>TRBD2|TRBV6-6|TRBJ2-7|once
TGTGCCAGCAGAACTAGCGGGGGGGCCTACGAGCAGTACTTC
CASRTSGGAYEQYF
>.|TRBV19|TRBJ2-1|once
TGTGCCAGTACCCTGGGGCATACTCCCTACAATGAGCAGTTCTTC
CASTLGHTPYNEQFF
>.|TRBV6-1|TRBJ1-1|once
TGTGCCACGTCCCCGAGAAGACTAATGAACACTGAAGCTTTCTTT
CATSPRRLMNTEAFF
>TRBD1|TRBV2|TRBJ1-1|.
TGTGCCAGCAGTGCAAACGGGGACAGTCTTGAAGCTTTCTTT
CASSANGDSLEAFF
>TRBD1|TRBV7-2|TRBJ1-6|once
TGTGCCAGCAGCCGGGGACAGGGGTATAATTCACCCCTCCACTTT
CASSRGQGYNSPLHF
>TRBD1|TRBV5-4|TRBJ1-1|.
TGTGCCAGCAGCCCGGGACAGAATGTTGGCACTGAAGCTTTCTTT
CASSPGQNVGTEAFF
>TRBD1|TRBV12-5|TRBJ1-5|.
TGTGCTAGTGGACCCACAGGGGGCCGTCAGCCCCAGCATTTT
CASGPTGGRQPQHF
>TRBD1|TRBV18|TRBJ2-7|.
TGTGCCAGCTCACCAACGACAGGGCGGAACTCCTACGAGCAGTACTTC
CASSPTTGRNSYEQYF
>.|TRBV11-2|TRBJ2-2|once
TGTGCCAGCAGGCCGAACAGGGAAATCGGGGAGCTGTTTTTT
CASRPNREIGELFF
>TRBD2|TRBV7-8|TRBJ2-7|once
TGTGCCAGCAGCCCGGCCAGCGGGGGTCCCTACGAGCAGTACTTC
CASSPASGGPYEQYF
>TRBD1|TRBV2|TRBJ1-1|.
TGTGCCAGCAGTGGGCAGGGGGCCACTGAAGCTTTCTTT
CASSGQGATEAFF
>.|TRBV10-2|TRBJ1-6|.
TGCGCCAGCAGTGCATTGGGGCAGGGGTGGAATAATTCACCCCTCCACTTT
CASSALGQGWNNSPLHF
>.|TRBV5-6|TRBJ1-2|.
TGTGCCAGCAGCGGGTGGGGACTCTATGGCTACACCTTC
CASSGWGLYGYTF
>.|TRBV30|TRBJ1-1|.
TGTGCCTGGAGTGGTTTTCGGGGCACTGAAGCTTTCTTT
CAWSGFRGTEAFF
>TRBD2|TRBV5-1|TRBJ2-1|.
TGCGCCAGCACCGATAAAAGCGGGGGGGCGGTCAATGAGCAGTTCTTC
CASTDKSGGAVNEQFF